The clone carrying this T cell receptor beta chain was observed a few times. What it binds is not known. The read falls 3 residues short of the CDR3 end, and the missing part is taken from the germline J gene. The CDR3 sequence is 16 residues long. In germline, CDR1 is SGHRS, CDR2 YFSETQ. Repertoires were generated with immunoSEQ multiplex PCR, while TCRdb's copy carries only in-frame clones and drops some. This sample shows tens of thousands of clones and no singletons; roughly 2.9% rests with the ten largest. The sample is drawn from a study of T cell clonality in common variable immunodeficiency. Study results and caveats: Reportedly, TCR beta sequences from common variable immunodeficiency showed fewer deletions and N-nucleotide insertions. What drives increased CVID clonality needs T cell subpopulation sequencing. Compared with controls, CVID subjects had fewer shared TCRbeta clones.

This clonotype was sampled from a person aged 18 to 70 in good health. The rearrangement uses TRBV5-1 and TRBJ1-2; TRBD1 matches at 7 bases. The sequenced sample was peripheral blood mononuclear cells. CDR3 loop: CASSPETGIAYNDYTF. The DNA read from the CDR3 is TGCGCCAGCAGCCCGGAGACAGGGATTGCCTACAATGAC.